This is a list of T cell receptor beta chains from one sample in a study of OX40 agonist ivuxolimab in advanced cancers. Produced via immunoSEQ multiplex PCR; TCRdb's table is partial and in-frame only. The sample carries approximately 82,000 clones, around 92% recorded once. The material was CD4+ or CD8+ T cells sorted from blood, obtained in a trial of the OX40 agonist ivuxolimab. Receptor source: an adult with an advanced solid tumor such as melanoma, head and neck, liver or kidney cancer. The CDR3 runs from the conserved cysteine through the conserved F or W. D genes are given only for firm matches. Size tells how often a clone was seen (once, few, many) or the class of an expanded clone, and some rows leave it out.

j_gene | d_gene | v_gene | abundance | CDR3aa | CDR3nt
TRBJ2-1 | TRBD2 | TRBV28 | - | CASTLPGGPYNEQFF | TGTGCCAGCACCTTGCCGGGGGGGCCCTACAATGAGCAGTTCTTC
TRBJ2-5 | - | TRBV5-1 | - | CASRGGGQETQYF | TGCGCCAGCAGGGGAGGGGGGCAAGAGACCCAGTACTTC
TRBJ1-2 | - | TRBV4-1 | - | CASSQDLRVYGYTF | TGCGCCAGCAGCCAAGATCTAAGGGTCTATGGCTACACCTTC
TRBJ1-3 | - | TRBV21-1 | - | CASSKELTVSGNTIYF | TGTGCCAGCAGCAAAGAACTCACAGTCTCTGGAAACACCATATATTTT
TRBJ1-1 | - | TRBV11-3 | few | CASSSSSTDVNTEAFF | TGTGCCAGCAGCTCCTCCTCGACGGATGTGAACACTGAAGCTTTCTTT
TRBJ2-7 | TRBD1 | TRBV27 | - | CASTTPGTGVPEQYF | TGTGCCAGCACCACCCCAGGGACAGGGGTGCCCGAGCAGTACTTC
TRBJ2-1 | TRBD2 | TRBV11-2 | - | CASSPTSGAYNEQFF | TGTGCCAGCAGCCCGACTAGCGGTGCCTACAATGAGCAGTTCTTC
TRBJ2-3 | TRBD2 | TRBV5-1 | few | CASQLAGGDTQYF | TGCGCCAGCCAACTAGCGGGGGGTGATACGCAGTATTTT
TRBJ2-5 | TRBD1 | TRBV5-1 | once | CASSLWQGAGETQYF | TGCGCCAGCAGCTTGTGGCAGGGGGCAGGAGAGACCCAGTACTTC
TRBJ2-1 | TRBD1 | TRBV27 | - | CASSQGQGGREQFF | TGTGCCAGCAGCCAGGGACAGGGGGGTCGGGAGCAGTTCTTC
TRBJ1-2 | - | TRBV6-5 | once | CASSYGGTYGYTF | TGTGCCAGCAGTTACGGCGGTACCTATGGCTACACCTTC
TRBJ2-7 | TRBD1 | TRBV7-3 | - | CASSKAATGSGYEQYF | TGTGCCAGCAGCAAAGCCGCGACAGGGTCCGGATACGAGCAGTACTTC
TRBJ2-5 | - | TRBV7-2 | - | CASSYQRGLETQYF | TGTGCCAGCAGCTACCAGAGGGGGTTGGAGACCCAGTACTTC
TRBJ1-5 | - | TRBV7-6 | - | CASTRGRDQPQHF | TGTGCCAGCACCCGAGGTAGGGATCAGCCCCAGCATTTT
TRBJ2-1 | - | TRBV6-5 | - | CASSPRGTDYNEQFF | TGTGCCAGCAGCCCCCGGGGGACAGACTACAATGAGCAGTTCTTC
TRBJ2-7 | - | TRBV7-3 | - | CASSLQGGINYEQYF | TGTGCCAGCAGCTTACAGGGCGGGATCAACTACGAGCAGTACTTC
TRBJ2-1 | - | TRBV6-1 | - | CASSEQMGSYNEQFF | TGTGCCAGCAGTGAGCAGATGGGCTCCTACAATGAGCAGTTCTTC
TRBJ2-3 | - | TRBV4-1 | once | CASSSSPVPQYF | TGCGCCAGCAGCTCTAGTCCGGTCCCGCAGTATTTT
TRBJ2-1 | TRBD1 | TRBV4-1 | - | CASSQGSTGGFYNEQFF | TGCGCCAGCAGCCAAGGGAGCACAGGGGGATTTTACAATGAGCAGTTCTTC
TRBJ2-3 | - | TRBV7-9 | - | CASSPRGTLSTDTQYF | TGTGCCAGCAGCCCCCGAGGAACGCTCAGCACAGATACGCAGTATTTT
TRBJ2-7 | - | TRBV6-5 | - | CASSYGVPGGSYEQYF | TGTGCCAGCAGTTACGGAGTACCCGGTGGATCTTACGAGCAGTACTTC
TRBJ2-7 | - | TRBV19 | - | CASSVQVASYEQYF | TGTGCCAGTTCTGTCCAGGTAGCTTCCTACGAGCAGTACTTC
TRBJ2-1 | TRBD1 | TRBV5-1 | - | CASSLPTGGYNEQFF | TGCGCCAGCAGCTTACCGACAGGGGGCTACAATGAGCAGTTCTTC
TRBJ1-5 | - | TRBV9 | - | CASNRGGQPQHF | TGTGCCAGCAACAGAGGGGGTCAGCCCCAGCATTTT
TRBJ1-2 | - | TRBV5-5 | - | CASSSYRDGYGYTF | TGTGCCAGCAGCTCATACCGGGACGGCTATGGCTACACCTTC
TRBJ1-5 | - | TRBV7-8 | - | CASSWRGGQPQHF | TGTGCCAGCAGCTGGAGGGGGGGCCAGCCCCAGCATTTT
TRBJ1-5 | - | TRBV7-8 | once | CASSLMRQVDQPQHF | TGTGCCAGCAGCTTAATGCGGCAGGTCGATCAGCCCCAGCATTTT
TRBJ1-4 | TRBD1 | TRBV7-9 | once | CASSPRYRGQANEKLFF | TGTGCCAGCAGCCCTCGTTACAGGGGACAGGCTAATGAAAAACTGTTTTTT
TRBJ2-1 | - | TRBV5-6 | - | CASSRGTQRWNEQFF | TGTGCCAGCAGCCGAGGGACGCAACGTTGGAATGAGCAGTTCTTC
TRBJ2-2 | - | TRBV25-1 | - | CASRGQNRELFF | TGTGCCAGCAGGGGCCAGAACCGGGAGCTGTTTTTT
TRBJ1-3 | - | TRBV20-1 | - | CSVHSGNTIYF | TGCAGTGTCCACTCTGGAAACACCATATATTTT
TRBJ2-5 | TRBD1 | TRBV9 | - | CASSPQTGWYETQYF | TGTGCCAGCAGCCCTCAGACAGGGTGGTATGAGACCCAGTACTTC
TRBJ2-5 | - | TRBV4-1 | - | CASSQDWRGRQETQYF | TGCGCCAGCAGCCAAGACTGGCGGGGCAGACAAGAGACCCAGTACTTC
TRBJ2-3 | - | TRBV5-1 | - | CASSLPGTSTDTQYF | TGCGCCAGCAGCTTGCCCGGGACTAGCACAGATACGCAGTATTTT
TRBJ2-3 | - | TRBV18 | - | CASSPPGGTDTQYF | TGTGCCAGCTCACCGCCGGGGGGCACAGATACGCAGTATTTT
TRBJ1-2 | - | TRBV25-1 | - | CASSDMGAGGYTF | TGTGCCAGCAGTGATATGGGGGCTGGTGGCTACACCTTC
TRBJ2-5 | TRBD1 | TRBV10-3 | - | CAISVDRDQETQYF | TGTGCCATCAGTGTGGACAGGGACCAAGAGACCCAGTACTTC
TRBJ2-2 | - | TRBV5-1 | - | CASSLEAYTGELFF | TGCGCCAGCAGCTTGGAGGCTTACACCGGGGAGCTGTTTTTT
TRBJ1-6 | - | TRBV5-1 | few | CASSLDRNNSPLHF | TGCGCCAGCAGCTTGGACAGGAACAATTCACCCCTCCACTTT
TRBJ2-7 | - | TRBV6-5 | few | CASSYSPGRYDEQYF | TGTGCCAGCAGTTACAGTCCAGGGAGGTACGACGAGCAGTACTTC
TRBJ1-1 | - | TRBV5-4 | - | CASSLWPLEAFF | TGTGCCAGCAGCTTGTGGCCCTTGGAGGCTTTCTTT
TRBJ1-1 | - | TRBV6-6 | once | CASSYWEQGEAFF | TGTGCCAGCAGTTATTGGGAACAGGGTGAAGCTTTCTTT
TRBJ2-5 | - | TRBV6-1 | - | CASSEALQETQYF | TGTGCCAGCAGTGAAGCGCTTCAAGAGACCCAGTACTTC
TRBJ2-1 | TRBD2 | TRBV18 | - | CASFKLAGINNEQFF | TGTGCCAGTTTCAAACTAGCGGGAATAAACAATGAGCAGTTCTTC
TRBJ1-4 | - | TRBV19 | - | CASSSGAAANEKLFF | TGTGCCAGTAGTTCGGGGGCAGCGGCTAATGAAAAACTGTTTTTT
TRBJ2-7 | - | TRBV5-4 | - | CASSLEEALYF | TGTGCCAGCAGCTTGGAGGAGGCACTCTACTTC